One and the same sample provided the 8 T cell receptor beta chains below, sequenced in a study of T cells in localized non-small cell lung cancer. TCRdb's copy holds only in-frame clones and misses some; the assay was immunoSEQ multiplex PCR. This table holds about 1,300 clones, 23% found once. Here the sequenced sample was lung tumor tissue, taken before any cancer treatment. The receptor source for this set is a man aged 40 to 69 with stage III lung adenocarcinoma.

This clone was seen a handful of times. The rearrangement uses TRBV11-3 and TRBJ2-1; TRBD2 aligns across 10 bases. Trimming took 3 bases from V and 5 from J; bases not matched to a gene: 4. CDR1 is SGHNT, CDR2 YENEEA, per germline. The CDR3 has 15 residues. CDR3 sequence reads: CASSFRLAGHNEQFF. The CDR3 DNA sequence: TGTGCCAGCAGCTTTAGACTAGCGGGTCACAATGAGCAGTTCTTC.

This clone occurred a few times. The V gene is TRBV23-1, the J gene TRBJ2-1; D call uncertain. TRBV23-1 is recorded as an ORF, its role being uncertain. This CDR3 is built from 13 residues. V was clipped by 6 bases and J by 4 bases, with 10 bases between them. The CDR3 DNA follows: TGCGCCAGCAGCTTGGGCCTATACAATGAGCAGTTCTTC. Translated, it gives CASSLGLYNEQFF.

The V gene is TRBV14, the J gene TRBJ1-2; D call uncertain. CDR3 length: 14 amino acids. Germline CDR1 SGHDN, CDR2 FVKESK. V lost 6 bases, J lost 6 bases, and 17 bases lay in between. CDR3 residues: CASSPGLLFDGYTF. For the CDR3, the DNA is TGTGCCAGCAGTCCGGGTCTTCTGTTCGATGGCTACACCTTC.

This chain connects TRBV11-3 to TRBJ2-5; the D call may be TRBD1 or TRBD2 (6 bases each). This CDR3 is 14 amino acids long. Germline assignment: CDR1 SGHNT and CDR2 YENEEA. The V gene lost 3 bases and the J gene lost 5 bases, with 13 bases spanning the gap. CDR3 amino acids: CASSLGGGGETQYF. Here the CDR3 DNA reads TGTGCCAGCAGCTTGGGAGGAGGGGGGGAGACCCAGTACTTC.

The CDR3 here is CASKPGNGETQYF. In nucleotides, the CDR3 is TGTGCCAGTAAGCCGGGGAACGGTGAGACCCAGTACTTC. The chain carries TRBV19 and TRBJ2-5; D possibly corresponds to TRBD2 (5 bases). The CDR3 runs 13 residues. V was clipped by 7 bases and J by 5 bases, with 14 bases between them. Germline lookup yields CDR1 LNHDA and CDR2 SQIVND (reference sequence).

The J gene is TRBJ2-2, the V gene TRBV11-3; D is unresolved. The CDR3 length is 15 residues. Per the germline V gene, CDR1 is SGHNT and CDR2 is YENEEA. The V end was cut by 3 bases, the J end by 0 bases, with 8 bases between. DNA for the CDR3: TGTGCCAGCAGCTTGCCAGCAGCGAACACCGGGGAGCTGTTTTTT. Its protein is CASSLPAANTGELFF.

This chain links TRBV18 with TRBJ1-1; no clear D. Germline V lookup: CDR1 KGHSH, CDR2 LQKENI. CDR3 size: 17 residues. The germline V and J ends were trimmed by 3 bases and 4 bases, with 21 bases remaining between them. The CDR3 sequence is CASSPSPGKGLGTEAFF. The CDR3 DNA reads TGTGCCAGCTCACCGTCCCCAGGAAAAGGACTGGGCACTGAAGCTTTCTTT.

In its sample, this clone is large. The V call is TRBV19, the J call TRBJ1-1; no clear D. V was pared by 1 base and J by 0 bases, with 9 bases between. Germline V CDR1 and CDR2: LNHDA, SQIVND (reference sequence). This CDR3 region has 15 residues. CDR3 residues: CASSIADYMNTEAFF. As DNA, the CDR3 is TGTGCCAGTAGTATAGCGGATTACATGAACACTGAAGCTTTCTTT.